Presented here are 21 T cell receptor beta chains from one specimen sequenced in a study of T cell repertoires in cytomegalovirus infection. Antigens of these TCRs are unknown. MiXCR, applied by TCRdb to the reads, yields one record per CDR3 protein. The sample includes about 340,000 distinct CDR3 sequences, about 29% of them seen just once. Sequenced material: cultured PBMCs, taken from culture after CMV antigen stimulation. These receptors all come from a human donor in good health (CMV status not recorded). Some clones in this sample may be carry-over from other donors' samples.

This clonotype was recorded at least ten times. The CDR3 is CASSRGTGRGELFF. The CDR3 DNA reads as TGTGCCAGCAGCCGTGGGACAGGGAGAGGGGAACTGTTTTTT. This chain connects TRBV5-6 to TRBJ1-4; 9 positions match TRBD1. The CDR3 runs to 14 residues. The junction had 10 bases not matched to a gene; V was cut back by 4 bases and J by 12 bases. Germline V gene sequence: CDR1 SGHDT, CDR2 YYEEEE.

CDR3 loop: CASSLARRSYEQYF. In nucleotides, the CDR3 is TGTGCCAGCAGCTTAGCGCGGCGCTCCTACGAGCAGTACTTC. This chain uses TRBV7-2 with TRBJ2-7; D not certain. Trimming shortened V by 0 bases and J by 0 bases, and 6 bases separated the two germline ends. This CDR3 comprises 14 residues. Germline V lookup: CDR1 SGHTA, CDR2 FQGNSA.

This clonotype was seen a few times. The J gene is TRBJ2-7, the V gene TRBV7-2; a weak D match, TRBD2 (5 bases). Germline V gene sequence: CDR1 SGHTA, CDR2 FQGNSA. Deletions cut 3 bases from V and 7 bases from J, with 10 bases between. The CDR3 runs to 12 residues. The CDR3 loop is CASSFQAGEQYF. CDR3 coding DNA: TGTGCCAGCAGCTTTCAGGCGGGTGAGCAGTACTTC.

The chain carries TRBV7-8 and TRBJ2-1, with D possibly matching TRBD1 (5 bases). The germline V gene encodes CDR1 SGHVS and CDR2 FQNEAQ. V lost 5 bases to trimming and J lost 0 bases, with 17 bases between them. The CDR3 has 17 amino acids. The CDR3: CASSPMEAGLSYNEQFF. The CDR3 DNA reads as TGTGCCAGCAGCCCCATGGAAGCAGGGCTCTCCTACAATGAGCAGTTCTTC.

This clonotype appeared a few times. V is TRBV12-3 or TRBV12-4 and J is TRBJ1-6, with no clear D. The CDR3 spans 14 residues. V dropped 7 bases and J dropped 8 bases, with 15 bases sitting between them. This chain's CDR3 is CASTLGRGHSPLHF. CDR3 sequence (DNA): TGTGCCAGCACCTTAGGGCGAGGACATTCACCCCTCCACTTT.

V gene TRBV5-4 combines with J gene TRBJ2-7; TRBD2 agrees at 10 bases. This CDR3 region has 17 residues. V gave up 0 bases and J gave up 2 bases; unmatched junction bases: 8. CDR1 SGHNT and CDR2 YYREEE come from the germline V gene (reference sequence). The DNA for the CDR3 is TGTGCCAGCAGCTTGGTACTAGCGGGGATGATTACCTACGAGCAGTACTTC. It yields the protein CASSLVLAGMITYEQYF.

This clonotype appeared many times. J is TRBJ1-3 and V is TRBV27; D gene ambiguous. The ends were cut back, 1 base at V and 6 bases at J, with 10 bases in the middle. CDR1 and CDR2 (germline): MNHEY, SMNVEV (reference sequence). This CDR3 is 14 amino acids long. The CDR3 reads CASSLFLGENTIYF. Here the CDR3 DNA reads TGTGCCAGCAGTTTATTCCTGGGAGAAAACACCATATATTTT.

In this sample, this clonotype turned up a few times. V and J are TRBV14 and TRBJ1-1, with TRBD1 matching 8 bases. The CDR3 totals 16 residues. CDR1 and CDR2 (germline): SGHDN, FVKESK. J gave up 7 bases and V 6 bases, and 16 bases lay outside the gene matches. The CDR3 nucleotides are TGTGCCAGCAGTCACCCGGGACAGGTTCAACGCGGTGAAGCTTTCTTT. This gives the protein CASSHPGQVQRGEAFF.

The chain has TRBV10-3 and TRBJ2-2, with D unresolved. The V end was cut by 7 bases, the J end by 6 bases, with 9 bases between. CDR3 length: 12 amino acids. Germline-derived CDR1 and CDR2 are ENHRY and SYGVKD. This CDR3 reads CAITPDAGELFF. CDR3 DNA sequence: TGTGCCATCACTCCAGATGCCGGGGAGCTGTTTTTT.

This sequence joins TRBV15 and TRBJ1-5; TRBD1 might be the D (6 bases). The V gene's germline CDR1 is LNHNV and CDR2 YYDKDF (reference sequence). The CDR3 contains 16 residues. V gave up 1 base and J gave up 5 bases, with 15 bases separating them. The CDR3 DNA is TGTGCCACCAGCAGAGGTCGTACAGGGTTCGATCAGCCCCAGCATTTT. Its protein product is CATSRGRTGFDQPQHF.

This clonotype showed up just once. V usage is TRBV12-3 or TRBV12-4 and J usage is TRBJ1-3, with D unresolved. The CDR3 is 14 amino acids. Trimming took 6 bases from V and 8 from J, leaving 17 bases between them. The CDR3 bases are TGTGCCAGCAGGCCTCCTTGGGCAAGCGACACCATATATTTT. The encoded protein is CASRPPWASDTIYF.

This sequence joins TRBV18 and TRBJ1-1; possibly TRBD1 for D (6 bases). Trimming cost V 0 bases and J 4 bases, with 21 bases left between them. This CDR3 region has 18 residues. Germline V CDR1 and CDR2: KGHSH, LQKENI. The DNA for the CDR3 is TGTGCCAGCTCACCACCTAGTCTCGATCGCAGGGGAGTCACTGAAGCTTTCTTT. Its translation is CASSPPSLDRRGVTEAFF.

V is TRBV7-9 and J is TRBJ2-1; D could derive from TRBD1 or TRBD2 (5 bases each). In germline, CDR1 is SEHNR, CDR2 FQNEAQ (reference sequence). V was clipped by 6 bases and J by 5 bases, with 11 bases between them. The length of the CDR3 is 13 residues. CDR3 DNA sequence: TGTGCCAGCAGTGTCGGGGCGGACAATGAGCAGTTCTTC. Amino acids: CASSVGADNEQFF. Supplemented by reference TRBV7-9 and TRBJ2-1, the full variable domain reads DTGVSQNPRHKITKRGQNVTFRCDPISEHNRLYWYRQTLGQGPEFLTYFQNEAQLEKSRLLSDRFSAERPKGSFSTLEIQRTEQGDSAMYLCASSVGADNEQFFGPGTRLTVL.

This chain uses TRBV29-1 with TRBJ2-2; no clear D gene. The CDR3 is 15 amino acids. The germline gives CDR1 SQVTM, CDR2 ANQGSEA. Deletions cut 4 bases from V and 6 bases from J, with 18 bases between. CDR3 in amino acids: CSVGIALWCAGELFF. In DNA form, the CDR3 reads TGCAGCGTTGGGATAGCTTTGTGGTGCGCCGGGGAGCTGTTTTTT.

The chain recombines TRBV7-4 with TRBJ2-5; 7 bases match TRBD2. Germline assignment: CDR1 SGHVT and CDR2 SQSDAQ. The CDR3 runs 15 residues. V was clipped by 2 bases and J by 1 base; unmatched bases: 4. The CDR3 loop is CASSLLADPQETQYF. CDR3 nucleotide sequence: TGTGCCAGCAGCTTACTAGCGGACCCCCAAGAGACCCAGTACTTC. The full variable domain, with the rest looked up from reference TRBV7-4 and TRBJ2-5, is GAGVSQSPRYKVAKRGRDVALRCDSISGHVTLYWYRQTLGQGSEVLTYSQSDAQRDKSGRPSGRFSAERPERSVSTLKIQRTEQGDSAVYLCASSLLADPQETQYFGPGTRLLVL.

This clonotype was detected ten times or more. V and J are TRBV7-8 and TRBJ1-1, with 7 bases lining up with TRBD1. CDR3 length: 15 residues. Germline CDR1 and CDR2: SGHVS and FQNEAQ. The ends lost 5 bases at V and 3 bases at J; junction bases unmatched: 9. CDR3 in amino acids: CASSLGGQVYTEAFF. CDR3 nucleotide sequence: TGTGCCAGCAGCCTAGGAGGACAGGTCTACACTGAAGCTTTCTTT.

The table lists this clonotype with a few counts. This chain joins TRBV9 and TRBJ1-1; weak D call: TRBD1 (6 bases). With 4 bases removed from V and 1 base from J, the gap between germline ends came to 17 bases. From germline, CDR1 is SGDLS and CDR2 YYNGEE. The CDR3 contains 16 residues. CDR3 region: CASSPFSGHPNTEAFF. Here the CDR3 DNA reads TGTGCCAGCAGCCCCTTCTCGGGACACCCGAACACTGAAGCTTTCTTT.

This clonotype was observed a few times. This chain connects TRBV4-1 to TRBJ1-2; D is uncertain. Trimming took off 7 bases at V and 5 bases at J, with 17 bases between the two ends. Germline V lookup: CDR1 MGHRA, CDR2 YSYEKL. The CDR3 covers 14 residues. CDR3 in amino acids: CASTPDIFPYGYTF. DNA for the CDR3: TGCGCCAGCACCCCAGACATTTTCCCTTATGGCTACACCTTC.

This sequence joins TRBV4-1 and TRBJ1-1; D possibly corresponds to TRBD1 (6 bases). V lost 0 bases and J lost 6, with 14 bases in between. CDR1 and CDR2 from the germline V gene are MGHRA and YSYEKL. CDR3 length: 15 residues. This CDR3 reads CASSQEERGAAEAFF. For the CDR3, the DNA is TGCGCCAGCAGCCAAGAAGAGCGGGGGGCCGCTGAAGCTTTCTTT.

This clonotype showed up just a few times. The V and J genes are TRBV6-1 and TRBJ2-6, with a possible D match to TRBD2 (6 bases). Germline CDR1 reads MNHNS; CDR2 reads SASEGT. Trimming shortened V by 6 bases and J by 3 bases, and 9 bases separated the two germline ends. The length of the CDR3 is 14 residues. The DNA for the CDR3 is TGTGCCAGCAGGGAGGGGTATGGGGCCAACGTCCTGACTTTC. Encoded protein: CASREGYGANVLTF.

The rearrangement uses TRBV6-1 and TRBJ1-1; 8 bases align to TRBD1. This CDR3 has 15 residues. Germline trimming cut 7 bases from V and 5 bases from J; bases unmatched to any gene: 12. Germline V gene data show CDR1 as MNHNS and CDR2 as SASEGT. This CDR3 is CASKQDRVRWTEAFF. CDR3 bases: TGTGCCAGCAAACAGGACAGGGTTCGGTGGACTGAAGCTTTCTTT.